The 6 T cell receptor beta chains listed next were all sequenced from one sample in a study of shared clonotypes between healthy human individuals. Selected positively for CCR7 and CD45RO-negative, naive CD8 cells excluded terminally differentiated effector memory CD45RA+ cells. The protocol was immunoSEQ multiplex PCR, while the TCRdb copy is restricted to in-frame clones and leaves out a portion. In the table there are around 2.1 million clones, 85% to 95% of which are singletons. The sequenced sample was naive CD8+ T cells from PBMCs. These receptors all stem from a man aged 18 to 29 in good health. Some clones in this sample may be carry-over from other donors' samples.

CDR3 bases: TGTGCCAGTGCCGGCCAGGGGAATGGCTACACCTTC. It translates to CASAGQGNGYTF. The chain uses TRBV19 and TRBJ1-2; tentatively, D is TRBD1 (6 bases). The CDR3 is 12 residues long. Trimming took 8 bases from V and 6 from J, leaving 13 bases between them. CDR1 is LNHDA and CDR2 is SQIVND in the germline V gene (reference sequence).

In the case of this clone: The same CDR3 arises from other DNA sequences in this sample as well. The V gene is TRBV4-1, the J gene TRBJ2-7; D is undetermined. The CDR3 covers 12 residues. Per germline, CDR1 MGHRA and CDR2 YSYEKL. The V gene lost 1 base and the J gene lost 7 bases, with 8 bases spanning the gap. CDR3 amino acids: CASSQGPGEQYF. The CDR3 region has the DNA TGCGCCAGCAGCCAAGGGCCTGGGGAGCAGTACTTC.

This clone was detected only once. The CDR3 loop is CASSFYGGSSYEQYF. The CDR3 DNA is TGCGCCAGCAGCTTTTACGGCGGGTCTTCCTACGAGCAGTACTTC. The chain carries TRBV5-1 and TRBJ2-7; perhaps TRBD2 as D (5 bases). V was shortened by 2 bases and J by 1 base, with 13 bases between the two germline ends. CDR3 length: 15 residues. CDR1 is SGHRS and CDR2 is YFSETQ in the germline V gene.

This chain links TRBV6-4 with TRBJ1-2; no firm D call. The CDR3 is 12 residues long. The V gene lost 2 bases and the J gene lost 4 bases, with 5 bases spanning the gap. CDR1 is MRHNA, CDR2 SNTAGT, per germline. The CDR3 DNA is TGTGCCAGCAGTGACGGACTCTATGGCTACACCTTC. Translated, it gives CASSDGLYGYTF.

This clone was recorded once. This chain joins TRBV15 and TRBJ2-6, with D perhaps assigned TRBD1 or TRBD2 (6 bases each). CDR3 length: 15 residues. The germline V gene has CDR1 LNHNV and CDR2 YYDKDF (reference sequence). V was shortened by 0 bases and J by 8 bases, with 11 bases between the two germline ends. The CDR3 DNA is TGTGCCACCAGCAGAGATGGAGGGACAACCAACGTCCTGACTTTC. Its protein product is CATSRDGGTTNVLTF.

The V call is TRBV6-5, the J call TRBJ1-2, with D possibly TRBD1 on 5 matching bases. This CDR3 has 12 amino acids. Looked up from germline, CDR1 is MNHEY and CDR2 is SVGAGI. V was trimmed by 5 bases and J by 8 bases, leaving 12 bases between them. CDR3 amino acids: CASSDVGQGYTF. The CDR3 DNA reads TGTGCCAGCAGTGATGTGGGGCAAGGCTACACCTTC.